The clone carrying this T cell receptor (beta chain) was recorded a few times. The target antigen is unknown. Trimming cost V 0 bases and J 6 bases, with 6 bases left between them. This CDR3 is 13 amino acids long. Germline V gene data show CDR1 as LGHDT and CDR2 as YNNKEL (reference sequence). Constant-region reverse primers amplified full-length variable regions, followed by semi-nested Nested Universal Primer A PCR. TCRdb independently ran MiXCR on the 5' RACE reads; one entry per CDR3 protein. The table shows 45,000 to 55,000 distinct CDR3 sequences, with about 24% occurring only once. Findings of the study overall: Tumor-infiltrating Treg TCR alpha and beta sequences overlapped most with tumor naive CD4+ T cells, then blood naive. In terms of TCR gene usage, tumor memory CD4+ T cells clustered together with blood and lymph node memory CD4+ cells, as well as with lymph node naive CD4+ cells. The larger-cohort validation was restricted to a single TCR beta V-J rearrangement rather than whole repertoires.

The sequence was obtained from a female donor with breast cancer. The chain joins TRBV3-1 to TRBJ1-5, with D uncertain. Sequenced input: tumor-infiltrating naive CD4+ T cells sorted from the breast tumor. Regarding subset: naive CD4+ T cells, CD4+CD45RA+CD25-. CDR3 nucleotides: TGTGCCAGCAGCCAAGATATGAGTCAGCCCCAGCATTTT. It translates to CASSQDMSQPQHF. The variable domain in full, with the rest retrieved from reference TRBV3-1 and TRBJ1-5, is DTAVSQTPKYLVTQMGNDKSIKCEQNLGHDTMYWYKQDSKKFLKIMFSYNNKELIINETVPNRFSPKSPDKAHLNLHINSLELGDSAVYFCASSQDMSQPQHFGDGTRLSIL.